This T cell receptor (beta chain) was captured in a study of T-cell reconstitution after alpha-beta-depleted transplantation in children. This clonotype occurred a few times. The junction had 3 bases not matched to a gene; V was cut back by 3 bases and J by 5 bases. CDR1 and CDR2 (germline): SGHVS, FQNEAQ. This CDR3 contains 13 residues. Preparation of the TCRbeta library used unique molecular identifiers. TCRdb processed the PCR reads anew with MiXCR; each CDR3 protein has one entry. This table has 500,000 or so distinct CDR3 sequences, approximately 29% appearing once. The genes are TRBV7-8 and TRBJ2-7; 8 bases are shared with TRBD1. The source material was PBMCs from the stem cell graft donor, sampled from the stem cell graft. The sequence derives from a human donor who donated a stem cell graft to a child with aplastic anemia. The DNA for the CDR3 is TGTGCCAGCAGCTTCGACAGGGGAAACGAGCAGTACGTC. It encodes CASSFDRGNEQYV.